These 27 T cell receptor beta chains share one sample of origin, sequenced in a study of T cell repertoires in cytomegalovirus infection. TCRdb processed the reads anew with MiXCR; each CDR3 protein has one entry. The data hold hundreds of thousands of distinct CDR3 sequences, with 9.6% observed a single time. Source material: PBMCs. Receptors were obtained from a human donor in good health (CMV status not recorded). Some clones in this sample may be carry-over from other donors' samples.

This clonotype showed up just a few times. The chain carries TRBV7-9 and TRBJ2-7; D uncertain. The CDR3 is 14 residues long. V was clipped by 5 bases and J by 4 bases, with 15 bases between them. Germline V gives CDR1 SEHNR, CDR2 FQNEAQ (reference sequence). The CDR3 loop reads CASSPSLTEYEQYF. Here the CDR3 DNA reads TGTGCCAGCAGCCCTAGTCTGACGGAATACGAGCAGTACTTC.

This clonotype turned up a few times. The rearrangement joins TRBV20-1 to TRBJ2-2, with D tentatively TRBD1 (5 bases). The length of the CDR3 is 17 residues. Germline V gene data show CDR1 as DFQATT and CDR2 as SNEGSKA (reference sequence). With 0 bases removed from V and 2 bases from J, the gap between germline ends came to 16 bases. The CDR3 spells CSARETGTTQNTGELFF. The CDR3 DNA follows: TGCAGTGCTAGAGAAACAGGAACTACCCAAAACACCGGGGAGCTGTTTTTT.

This clonotype was observed at least ten times. The rearrangement links TRBV7-9 to TRBJ1-1; no clear D gene. The CDR3 covers 14 residues. Germline V gene lookup returns CDR1 SEHNR and CDR2 FQNEAQ (reference sequence). Deletions cut 4 bases from V and 0 bases from J, with 9 bases between. CDR3 protein: CASSSETVNTEAFF. The DNA of the CDR3 is TGTGCCAGCAGCTCCGAGACTGTGAACACTGAAGCTTTCTTT.

In this sample, this clonotype turned up many times. J is TRBJ2-1 and V is TRBV19, with D possibly being TRBD2 (6 bases). CDR3 length: 13 residues. Trimming shortened V by 6 bases and J by 6 bases, and 12 bases separated the two germline ends. Per the germline V gene, CDR1 is LNHDA and CDR2 is SQIVND (reference sequence). The CDR3 coding sequence is TGTGCCAGTAGGGGGACCGGGGGCAATGAGCAGTTCTTC. Translating it yields CASRGTGGNEQFF.

This clonotype has a count of ten or more. The V call is TRBV6-5, the J call TRBJ2-1; D tentatively fits TRBD1 or TRBD2 (5 bases each). The germline gives CDR1 MNHEY, CDR2 SVGAGI. The CDR3 spans 14 residues. The V gene lost 5 bases and the J gene lost 12 bases, with 20 bases spanning the gap. CDR3 in DNA: TGTGCCAGCAGTCCCACTACCGGGGCCCAAGGGCAGTTCTTC. Its protein is CASSPTTGAQGQFF.

The table lists this clonotype with many counts. The chain couples TRBV20-1 to TRBJ1-5, with 8 positions matching TRBD1. The CDR3 has 14 amino acids. Germline trimming cut 3 bases from V and 5 bases from J; bases unmatched to any gene: 6. From germline, CDR1 is DFQATT and CDR2 SNEGSKA (reference sequence). CDR3 coding DNA: TGCAGTGCTAGCCTAGACAGGGGCTATCAGCCCCAGCATTTT. It yields the protein CSASLDRGYQPQHF.

This clonotype was observed many times. This chain links TRBV28 with TRBJ2-1; D is possibly TRBD2 (7 bases). V lost 3 bases, J lost 4 bases, and 13 bases lay in between. This CDR3 region has 15 residues. Germline CDR1 MDHEN, CDR2 SYDVKM. The CDR3 nucleotides are TGTGCCAGCAGTTTCGGGGGGCGTAAATACAATGAGCAGTTCTTC. Its protein product is CASSFGGRKYNEQFF. Combining the CDR3 with reference TRBV28 and TRBJ2-1 gives the whole variable domain DVKVTQSSRYLVKRTGEKVFLECVQDMDHENMFWYRQDPGLGLRLIYFSYDVKMKEKGDIPEGYSVSREKKERFSLILESASTNQTSMYLCASSFGGRKYNEQFFGPGTRLTVL.

The J gene is TRBJ2-7, the V gene TRBV29-1, with D uncertain. The CDR3 sequence is 11 residues long. Trimming left V 4 bases short and J 6 bases short, with 10 bases between. Germline V gives CDR1 SQVTM, CDR2 ANQGSEA. The CDR3 sequence: CSVGGTSEQYF. DNA of the CDR3: TGCAGCGTTGGAGGAACTTCCGAGCAGTACTTC.

This clonotype was observed at least ten times. The rearrangement links TRBV20-1 to TRBJ2-5, with D possibly being TRBD1 or TRBD2 (5 bases each). This CDR3 is 13 amino acids long. V was shortened by 2 bases and J by 4 bases, with 11 bases between the two germline ends. The germline CDR1 and CDR2 sequences are DFQATT and SNEGSKA (reference sequence). CDR3 DNA sequence: TGCAGTGCTAGACCTTCGGGGCGAGAGACCCAGTACTTC. Its protein product is CSARPSGRETQYF.

This clonotype occurred many times. The chain couples TRBV7-2 to TRBJ2-7; the D gene could be TRBD1 or TRBD2 (5 bases each). Germline assignment: CDR1 SGHTA and CDR2 FQGNSA. Trimming stripped 3 bases from V and 3 bases from J, with 9 bases between. The CDR3 has 13 residues. The CDR3 DNA is TGTGCCAGCAGCTTGGGGACCTTCTACGAGCAGTACTTC. Encoded protein: CASSLGTFYEQYF. The entire variable domain, with the rest obtained from reference TRBV7-2 and TRBJ2-7, is as follows: GAGVSQSPSNKVTEKGKDVELRCDPISGHTALYWYRQSLGQGLEFLIYFQGNSAPDKSGLPSDRFSAERTGGSVSTLTIQRTQQEDSAVYLCASSLGTFYEQYFGPGTRLTVT.

This clonotype was seen ten or more times. V is TRBV4-2 and J is TRBJ2-3, with TRBD2 matching over 8 bases. The V gene end was trimmed by 2 bases and the J gene end by 1 base; junction bases not matched to a gene: 5. CDR1 and CDR2 from the germline V gene are LGHNA and YNFKEQ. CDR3 length equals 16 residues. DNA for the CDR3: TGTGCCAGCAGCCAAAGGGGAGCGGGGGGCACAGATACGCAGTATTTT. It specifies CASSQRGAGGTDTQYF.

The chain recombines TRBV5-4 with TRBJ2-1; D not certain. V lost 3 bases and J lost 8, with 18 bases in between. The CDR3 spans 15 residues. The V gene's germline CDR1 is SGHNT and CDR2 YYREEE (reference sequence). The CDR3 DNA reads as TGTGCCAGCAGCTCCTACAACGAGATTTGGGATGAGCAGTTCTTC. It codes for CASSSYNEIWDEQFF.

This clonotype showed up many times. The rearrangement links TRBV6-2 or TRBV6-3 to TRBJ2-2, with D perhaps TRBD2 (5 bases). Germline loops: CDR1 MNHEY, CDR2 SVGEGT. V dropped 5 bases and J dropped 7 bases, with 14 bases sitting between them. The CDR3 extends over 14 amino acids. The CDR3 nucleotides are TGTGCCAGCAGTAGGACCACTAGGGTCGGGGAGCTGTTTTTT. It codes for CASSRTTRVGELFF.

The genes are TRBV6-6 and TRBJ1-4; D gene uncertain. Germline CDR1 MNHNY, CDR2 SVGAGI (reference sequence). Trimming stripped 5 bases from V and 7 bases from J, with 20 bases between. CDR3 length: 16 residues. The CDR3 region is CASSKKGLYLGEKLFF. The CDR3 DNA reads TGTGCCAGCAGTAAAAAGGGCCTCTACCTGGGTGAAAAACTGTTTTTT.

This clonotype was seen many times. The CDR3 DNA follows: TGTGCCAGCATTCCTCCCCTCGGGGGGAAGACTAGCACAGATACGCAGTATTTT. Residues: CASIPPLGGKTSTDTQYF. The chain has TRBV28 and TRBJ2-3; 7 bases are shared with TRBD2. The CDR3 has 18 residues. Losses at the gene ends were 7 bases for V and 0 bases for J; bases not matched to a gene: 16. The germline CDR1 and CDR2 sequences are MDHEN and SYDVKM.

The gene calls are TRBV27 and TRBJ1-2; 9 positions match TRBD1. V lost 7 bases, J lost 4 bases, and 13 bases stayed unmatched. The CDR3 loop spans 16 amino acids. Germline V gene data show CDR1 as MNHEY and CDR2 as SMNVEV (reference sequence). In DNA, the CDR3 is TGTGCCAGCACTCCCCTGGTCAGGACAGGGGCCTATGGCTACACCTTC. Protein: CASTPLVRTGAYGYTF.

In this sample, this clonotype turned up many times. As DNA, the CDR3 is TGTGCCAGCAGCTTAAATGGCGGGATGGGAGATACGCAGTATTTT. This translates into CASSLNGGMGDTQYF. V gene TRBV7-2 combines with J gene TRBJ2-3; TRBD2 is a possible D gene (6 bases). CDR1 is SGHTA and CDR2 is FQGNSA in the germline V gene. This CDR3 spans 15 amino acids. Trimming shortened V by 2 bases and J by 5 bases, and 14 bases separated the two germline ends. The full variable domain, in which reference TRBV7-2 and TRBJ2-3 provide the parts outside the CDR3, is GAGVSQSPSNKVTEKGKDVELRCDPISGHTALYWYRQSLGQGLEFLIYFQGNSAPDKSGLPSDRFSAERTGGSVSTLTIQRTQQEDSAVYLCASSLNGGMGDTQYFGPGTRLTVL.

This clonotype was picked up many times. The rearrangement joins TRBV7-2 to TRBJ2-1; the D is unclear. Deletions cut 6 bases from V and 5 bases from J, with 11 bases between. This CDR3 contains 13 residues. CDR1 and CDR2 (germline): SGHTA, FQGNSA. The CDR3 bases are TGTGCCAGCAGAGACCGGGCCGACAATGAGCAGTTCTTC. Its protein is CASRDRADNEQFF.

The chain employs TRBV20-1 and TRBJ2-2; the D is unclear. Germline CDR1 DFQATT, CDR2 SNEGSKA (reference sequence). The CDR3 length is 14 residues. V was pared by 1 base and J by 2 bases, with 8 bases between. The CDR3, as DNA: TGCAGTGCTAGAGGTGACCTTAACACCGGGGAGCTGTTTTTT. Amino acids: CSARGDLNTGELFF.

This clonotype was detected ten times or more. V usage is TRBV28 and J usage is TRBJ1-5; D gene ambiguous. CDR1 is MDHEN, CDR2 SYDVKM, per germline. The CDR3 has 14 amino acids. Trimming took off 6 bases at V and 2 bases at J, with 11 bases between the two ends. The CDR3 bases are TGTGCCAGCAGGTGGGCCTTCGGCAATCAGCCCCAGCATTTT. Translated, it gives CASRWAFGNQPQHF.

As concerns this clonotype: This may be a read error, as it is one base from a much larger clone. The chain carries TRBV10-3 and TRBJ2-4; a possible D gene is TRBD2 (6 bases). The CDR3 consists of 14 residues. In germline, CDR1 is ENHRY, CDR2 SYGVKD. With 7 bases removed from V and 7 bases from J, the gap between germline ends came to 17 bases. The CDR3 nucleotides read TGTGCCATCAAGAATACCGGGACTGGGAACATTCAGTACTTC. Translating gives CAIKNTGTGNIQYF.

This clonotype was observed at least ten times. The V gene is TRBV7-2, the J gene TRBJ2-3; D gene uncertain. Per germline, CDR1 SGHTA and CDR2 FQGNSA. This CDR3 spans 12 amino acids. The V and J ends lost 3 bases and 4 bases respectively, with 5 bases between them. In DNA form, the CDR3 reads TGTGCCAGCAGCTTTTATCCAGATACGCAGTATTTT. Translated: CASSFYPDTQYF.

This clonotype was detected only a few times. This CDR3 reads CSARRGATGELFF. The CDR3 DNA is TGCAGTGCCCGAAGGGGGGCTACCGGGGAGCTGTTTTTT. The chain couples TRBV20-1 to TRBJ2-2, with D tentatively TRBD1 or TRBD2 (6 bases each). CDR1 is DFQATT, CDR2 SNEGSKA, per germline (reference sequence). The germline V and J ends were trimmed by 6 bases and 5 bases, with 13 bases remaining between them. The CDR3 has 13 amino acids.

At least ten counts were recorded for this clonotype. This sequence joins TRBV6-6 and TRBJ2-4; D is unclear. Trimming removed 7 bases at V and 0 bases at J, with 16 bases between. The CDR3 spans 16 residues. Germline-derived CDR1 and CDR2 are MNHNY and SVGAGI (reference sequence). The CDR3 reads CASMSVRRIAKNIQYF. The CDR3 nucleotides are TGTGCCAGCATGTCGGTCAGGAGAATAGCCAAAAACATTCAGTACTTC.

This clonotype was counted many times. The chain couples TRBV6-6 to TRBJ2-1; D gene unclear. The V end was cut by 10 bases, the J end by 2 bases, with 18 bases between. CDR1 is MNHNY and CDR2 is SVGAGI in the germline V gene (reference sequence). CDR3 length: 15 residues. The CDR3 bases are TGTGCCACCTACCAGCGACGCGAAACCTACAATGAGCAGTTCTTC. Its protein product is CATYQRRETYNEQFF.

J is TRBJ2-1 and V is TRBV19; D is possibly TRBD1 or TRBD2 (6 bases each). The V and J ends lost 3 bases and 8 bases respectively, with 17 bases between them. This CDR3 comprises 15 residues. CDR1 is LNHDA, CDR2 SQIVND, per germline (reference sequence). CDR3 loop: CASSISGARPDEQFF. In DNA, the CDR3 is TGTGCCAGTAGTATTTCGGGGGCCAGGCCCGATGAGCAGTTCTTC.

This clonotype was counted ten times or more. The J gene is TRBJ1-2, the V gene TRBV7-2; D not certain. The CDR3 has 13 amino acids. Between the trimmed V and J ends, which lost 6 bases and 8 bases, there was a span of 16 bases. CDR1 SGHTA and CDR2 FQGNSA come from the germline V gene. As DNA, the CDR3 is TGTGCCAGCAGTTCGGACCCAACGAGGGGCTACACCTTC. Encoded protein: CASSSDPTRGYTF. The entire variable domain, with the rest obtained from reference TRBV7-2 and TRBJ1-2, is as follows: GAGVSQSPSNKVTEKGKDVELRCDPISGHTALYWYRQSLGQGLEFLIYFQGNSAPDKSGLPSDRFSAERTGGSVSTLTIQRTQQEDSAVYLCASSSDPTRGYTFGSGTRLTVV.